The source of this T cell receptor beta chain is a study of blood T cell repertoires in COVID-19 (TCRdb year 2020). Study-level background: Samples from collaborators originated in the United States, Italy and Spain and spanned both the acute and convalescent phases of COVID-19. The material from the prospective study consisted of cDNA or gDNA derived from T cells, B-cell-depleted T cells, or PBMCs. Where available, HLA class I and class II types were obtained from metadata supplied by the sample provider rather than from assay-based typing. Sample metadata almost always included a de-identified subject ID, COVID-19 status, age in years and sex. The samples were drawn from two sources: the first 160 participants of the ongoing ImmuneRACE study, and 1,200 or so subjects contributed by 6 global collaborators. Deeply sampled blood TCRbeta repertoires from subjects exposed to, actively infected with, or recovered from COVID-19 were included in the dataset. The repertoires were made available in a free public database intended to serve as a resource for research on the immune response to SARS-CoV-2.

The investigation overall reported the following: The quantity of clinical and demographic metadata differed by source and by participant and was supplied without curation.

CDR1 and CDR2 (MNHEY, SVGEGT) derive from the germline V gene. Germline trimming amounts to 2 bases on V and 2 bases on J, with 8 as the count of junction bases outside the gene matches. The cysteine opens and the phenylalanine closes a CDR3 of 17 amino acids. The kept DNA is CDR3 alone, 51 bases in frame from the first base. TCRbeta CDR3 regions were amplified from genomic DNA using the immunoSEQ Assay, a bias-controlled multiplex PCR. Turning to the authors' computational methods: The number of nucleated cells in each sample was estimated by amplification of reference gene primers within the assay. Sequence reads were collapsed and filtered to measure the absolute abundance of every unique TCRbeta CDR3 rearrangement. For each sample, productive Simpson clonality was calculated by taking the square root of Simpson's diversity index across productive rearrangements. As stored in TCRdb, this immuneACCESS dataset retains in-frame rearrangements with V and J assigned. A fraction of the clones does not appear; measured against another copy, unresolved V genes explain less than half of the discrepancy, and the remainder lacks a known reason. The V and J calls and the clone size are those of that table, but D and trimming were determined from the DNA. The sample profile shows about 390,000 clones; 70% to 90% of them were found once. The ten largest clones take up about 2.1% of the sample.

This clone was seen a handful of times. Its antigen specificity is not known. No much larger clonotype is one base removed from it; base qualities were not supplied. One collaborating source in Seattle enrolled patients while the patients were actively infected and followed the patients over time throughout the course of disease. Collaborating institutions collected whole blood in K2EDTA tubes following their own protocols. For TCRbeta analysis, collaborator samples were shipped as frozen whole blood, as isolated PBMCs, or as DNA extracted from either sample type. In this chain, TRBV6-2 or TRBV6-3 is recombined with TRBJ1-5, with TRBD1 identical over 8 junction bases. The specimen sequenced was peripheral blood. This receptor was taken from an older woman with COVID-19, enrolled during active disease. CDR3 sequence: CASSYRQGASGNQPQHF. At the DNA level, the sequence is TGTGCCAGCAGTTACCGCCAGGGGGCGTCAGGCAATCAGCCCCAGCATTTT.